Reported below is one T cell receptor (beta chain). Its antigen is still unknown. This specimen comes from a study of T cell responses to AZD1222 COVID-19 vaccine. Findings of the study overall: Unmutated variant regions reportedly attract nearly half of all spike-specific TCRs.

Sequenced by immunoSEQ multiplex PCR; TCRdb stores in-frame clones only, minus some. This table holds over 150,000 clones, approximately 88% found once. V shed 0 bases and J shed 15 bases, with 15 bases lying between them. Germline V gene lookup returns CDR1 LGHDT and CDR2 YNNKEL (reference sequence). The CDR3 is 13 amino acids. The sample in question was peripheral blood, obtained 28 days after the second AZD1222 dose. V and J are TRBV3-1 (or the pseudogene TRBV3-2) and TRBJ1-5; tentatively, D is TRBD1 (6 bases). This TCR came from an adult who received the AZD1222 COVID-19 vaccine. This CDR3 reads CASSQELGTGLHF. Here the CDR3 DNA reads TGTGCCAGCAGCCAAGAGTTGGGCACAGGGTTGCATTTT.